This T cell receptor beta chain appears in the sequencing data of a study of T-cell memory formation after mild COVID-19. This clonotype was recorded a few times. TCRdb processed the 5' RACE reads anew with MiXCR; each CDR3 protein has one entry. In the table there are over 300,000 distinct CDR3 sequences, approximately 22% of which are singletons. The CDR3 covers 15 residues. J was trimmed by 9 bases and V by 5 bases; bases with no gene match: 13. Germline V gene data show CDR1 as SGHVS and CDR2 as FQNEAQ. The rearrangement uses TRBV7-8 and TRBJ2-3, with 8 bases aligning to TRBD1. Source material: PBMCs or a T cell subset sorted from them (not recorded which). The source of this sequence is a man younger than 35 who had mild COVID-19 (a few samples of this study predate the infection). Cell type and time point are not known. CDR3 protein: CASSLNPTTGATQYF. The CDR3 DNA reads as TGTGCCAGCAGCCTCAATCCTACGACAGGGGCAACGCAGTATTTT.